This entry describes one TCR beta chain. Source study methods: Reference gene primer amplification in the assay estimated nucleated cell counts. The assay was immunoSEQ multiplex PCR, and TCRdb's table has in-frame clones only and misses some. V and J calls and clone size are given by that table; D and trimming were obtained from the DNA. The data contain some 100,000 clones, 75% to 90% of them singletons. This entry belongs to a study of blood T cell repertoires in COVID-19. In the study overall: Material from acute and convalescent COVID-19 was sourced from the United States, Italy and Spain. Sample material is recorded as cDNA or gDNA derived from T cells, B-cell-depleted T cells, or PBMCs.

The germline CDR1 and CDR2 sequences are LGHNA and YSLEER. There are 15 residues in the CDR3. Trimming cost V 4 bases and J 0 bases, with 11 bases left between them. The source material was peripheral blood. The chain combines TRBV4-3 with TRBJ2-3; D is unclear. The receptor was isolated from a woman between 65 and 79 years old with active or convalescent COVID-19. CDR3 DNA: TGCGCCAGCAGCCTTACCAGTGCTAGCACAGATACGCAGTATTTT. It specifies CASSLTSASTDTQYF.